The clone carrying this T cell receptor (beta chain) was picked up one time. Germline V gene lookup returns CDR1 SGHDT and CDR2 YYEEEE. The CDR3 covers 16 residues. Germline trimming cut 3 bases from V and 0 bases from J; bases unmatched to any gene: 8. Assay: immunoSEQ multiplex PCR; the TCRdb copy retains only in-frame clones and omits some. This table holds about 150,000 clones, around 80% found once. The study drew participants aged about 18 to 90 years from about two dozen US areas. Cohorts were based on clinical histories the participants reported. These data belong to a study of blood T cell repertoires in COVID-19. Study-wide context: Samples taken during acute and convalescent COVID-19 were collected in the United States, Italy and Spain.

The sequence was obtained from a man in his 70s who had been exposed to COVID-19. The rearrangement joins TRBV5-6 to TRBJ1-1; 7 bases map to TRBD1. The sequencing input was PBMCs or T cells enriched from blood (not recorded which). The CDR3: CASSSRQGRLNTEAFF. The CDR3 DNA is TGTGCCAGCAGCTCCCGACAGGGACGGCTGAACACTGAAGCTTTCTTT.